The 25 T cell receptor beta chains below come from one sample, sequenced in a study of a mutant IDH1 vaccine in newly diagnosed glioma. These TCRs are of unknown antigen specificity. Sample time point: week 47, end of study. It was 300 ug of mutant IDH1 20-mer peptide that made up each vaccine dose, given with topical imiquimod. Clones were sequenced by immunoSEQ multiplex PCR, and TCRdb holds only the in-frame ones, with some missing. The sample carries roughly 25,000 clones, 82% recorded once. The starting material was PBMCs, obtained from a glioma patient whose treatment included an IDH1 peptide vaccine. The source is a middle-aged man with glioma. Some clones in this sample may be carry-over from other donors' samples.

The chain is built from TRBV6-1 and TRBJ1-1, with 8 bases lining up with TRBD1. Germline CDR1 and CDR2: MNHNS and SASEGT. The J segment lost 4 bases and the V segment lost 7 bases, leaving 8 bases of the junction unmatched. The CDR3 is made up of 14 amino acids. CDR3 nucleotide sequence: TGTGCCAGCACACAGGACAGGGTGAGCACTGAAGCTTTCTTT. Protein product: CASTQDRVSTEAFF.

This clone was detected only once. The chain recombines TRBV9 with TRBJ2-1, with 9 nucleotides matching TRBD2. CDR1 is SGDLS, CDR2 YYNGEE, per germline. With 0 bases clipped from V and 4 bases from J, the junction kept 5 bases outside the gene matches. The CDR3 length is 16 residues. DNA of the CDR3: TGTGCCAGCAGCGTAGGCGGCGGGGGGGGGTACAATGAGCAGTTCTTC. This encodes CASSVGGGGGYNEQFF.

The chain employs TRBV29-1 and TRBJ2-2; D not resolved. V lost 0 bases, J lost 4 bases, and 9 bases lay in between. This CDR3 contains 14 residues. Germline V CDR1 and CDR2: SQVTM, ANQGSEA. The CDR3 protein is CSVEDRGATGELFF. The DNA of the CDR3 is TGCAGCGTTGAAGATCGTGGAGCCACCGGGGAGCTGTTTTTT.

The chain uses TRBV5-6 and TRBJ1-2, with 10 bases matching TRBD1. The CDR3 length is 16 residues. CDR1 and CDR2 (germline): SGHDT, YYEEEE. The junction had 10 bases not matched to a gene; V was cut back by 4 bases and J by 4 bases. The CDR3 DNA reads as TGTGCCAGCAGCGGTGGGACAGGGGCGCCGCTCTATGGCTACACCTTC. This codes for CASSGGTGAPLYGYTF. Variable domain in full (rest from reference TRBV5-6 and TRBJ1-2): DAGVTQSPTHLIKTRGQQVTLRCSPKSGHDTVSWYQQALGQGPQFIFQYYEEEERQRGNFPDRFSGHQFPNYSSELNVNALLLGDSALYLCASSGGTGAPLYGYTFGSGTRLTVV.

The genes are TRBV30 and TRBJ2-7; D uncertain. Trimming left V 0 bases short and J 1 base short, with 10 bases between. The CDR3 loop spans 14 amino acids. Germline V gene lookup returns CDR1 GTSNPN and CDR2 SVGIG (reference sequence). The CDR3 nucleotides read TGTGCCTGGAGTGTAGAACTCGGGTCCTACGAGCAGTACTTC. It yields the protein CAWSVELGSYEQYF.

In nucleotides, the CDR3 is TGTGCCAGCAGCCAAAATCCGGGGGGCACAGATACGCAGTATTTT. Amino acids: CASSQNPGGTDTQYF. V gene TRBV11-2 combines with J gene TRBJ2-3, with D tentatively TRBD2 (6 bases). CDR3 length equals 15 residues. V lost 5 bases to trimming and J lost 1 base, with 13 bases between them. Germline values: CDR1 SGHAT, CDR2 FQNNGV.

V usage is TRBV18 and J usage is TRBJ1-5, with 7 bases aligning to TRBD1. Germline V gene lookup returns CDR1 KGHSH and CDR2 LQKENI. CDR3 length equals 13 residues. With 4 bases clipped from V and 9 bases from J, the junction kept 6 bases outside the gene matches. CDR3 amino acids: CASSHTGVRPQHF. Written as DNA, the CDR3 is TGTGCCAGCTCACATACAGGGGTAAGGCCCCAGCATTTT. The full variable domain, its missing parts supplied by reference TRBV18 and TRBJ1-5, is NAGVMQNPRHLVRRRGQEARLRCSPMKGHSHVYWYRQLPEEGLKFMVYLQKENIIDESGMPKERFSAEFPKEGPSILRIQQVVRGDSAAYFCASSHTGVRPQHFGDGTRLSIL.

In DNA, the CDR3 is TGTGCCAGCAGCCGGGGACAGCAAGAGACCCAGTACTTC. Its translation is CASSRGQQETQYF. The V and J genes are TRBV14 and TRBJ2-5, with 7 bases aligning to TRBD1. V lost 4 bases to trimming and J lost 2 bases; unmatched junction nucleotides: 1. Looked up from germline, CDR1 is SGHDN and CDR2 is FVKESK. The CDR3 extends over 13 amino acids.

CDR3 DNA: TGTGCCAGCAGTGACAGGGGGCGCAGCCACGAGCAGTACTTC. Protein sequence: CASSDRGRSHEQYF. The V call is TRBV2, the J call TRBJ2-7; 8 bases match TRBD1. The CDR3 is made up of 14 amino acids. Germline values: CDR1 SNHLY, CDR2 FYNNEI. Trimming at V came to 3 bases and at J to 5 bases, leaving 6 bases not matched to a gene. Drawing the rest from reference TRBV2 and TRBJ2-7, the complete variable domain is EPEVTQTPSHQVTQMGQEVILRCVPISNHLYFYWYRQILGQKVEFLVSFYNNEISEKSEIFDDQFSVERPDGSNFTLKIRSTKLEDSAMYFCASSDRGRSHEQYFGPGTRLTVT.

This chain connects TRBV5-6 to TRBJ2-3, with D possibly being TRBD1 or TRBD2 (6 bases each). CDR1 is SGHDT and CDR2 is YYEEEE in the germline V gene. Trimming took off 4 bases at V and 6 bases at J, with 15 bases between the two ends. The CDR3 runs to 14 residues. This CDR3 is CASSRWGAEDTQYF. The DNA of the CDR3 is TGTGCCAGCAGCCGCTGGGGGGCGGAGGATACGCAGTATTTT.

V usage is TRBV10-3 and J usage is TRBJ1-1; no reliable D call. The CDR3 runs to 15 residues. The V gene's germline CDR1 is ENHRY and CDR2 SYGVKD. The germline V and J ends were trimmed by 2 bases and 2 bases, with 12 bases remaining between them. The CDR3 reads CAISETEYRNTEAFF. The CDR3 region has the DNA TGTGCCATCAGTGAGACAGAGTATCGAAACACTGAAGCTTTCTTT.

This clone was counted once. This chain's CDR3 is CASSPGTAESYEQYF. The CDR3 DNA sequence: TGTGCCAGCAGCCCAGGGACAGCAGAATCCTACGAGCAGTACTTC. The V and J genes are TRBV5-5 and TRBJ2-7, with 7 bases identical to TRBD1. With 4 bases clipped from V and 1 base from J, the junction kept 8 bases outside the gene matches. The germline gives CDR1 SGHKS, CDR2 YYEKEE (reference sequence). The CDR3 extends over 15 amino acids. The full variable domain, rest sourced from reference TRBV5-5 and TRBJ2-7, is DAGVTQSPTHLIKTRGQQVTLRCSPISGHKSVSWYQQVLGQGPQFIFQYYEKEERGRGNFPDRFSARQFPNYSSELNVNALLLGDSALYLCASSPGTAESYEQYFGPGTRLTVT.

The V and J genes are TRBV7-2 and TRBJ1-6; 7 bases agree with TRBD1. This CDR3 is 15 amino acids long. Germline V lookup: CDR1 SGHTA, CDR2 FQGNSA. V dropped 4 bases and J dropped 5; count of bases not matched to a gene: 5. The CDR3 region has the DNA TGTGCCAGCAGCTCCACTGGGACAGATAATTCACCCCTCCACTTT. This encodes CASSSTGTDNSPLHF.

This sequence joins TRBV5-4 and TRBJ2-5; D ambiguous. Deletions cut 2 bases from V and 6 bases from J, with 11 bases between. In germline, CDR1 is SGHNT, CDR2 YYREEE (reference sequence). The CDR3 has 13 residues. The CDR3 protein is CASSFGLEKTQYF. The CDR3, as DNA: TGTGCCAGCAGCTTCGGCCTCGAAAAGACCCAGTACTTC.

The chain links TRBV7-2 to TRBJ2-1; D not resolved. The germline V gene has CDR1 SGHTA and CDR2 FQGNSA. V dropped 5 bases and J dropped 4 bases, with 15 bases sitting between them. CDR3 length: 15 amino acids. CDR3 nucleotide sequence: TGTGCCAGCAGCGAACTCCCTACTGGTTACAATGAGCAGTTCTTC. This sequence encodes CASSELPTGYNEQFF.

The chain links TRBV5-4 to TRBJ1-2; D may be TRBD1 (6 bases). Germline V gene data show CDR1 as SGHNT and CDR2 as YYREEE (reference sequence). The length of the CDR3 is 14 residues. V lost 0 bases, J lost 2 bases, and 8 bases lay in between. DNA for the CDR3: TGTGCCAGCAGCTTGGACAGGGACAACTATGGCTACACCTTC. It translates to CASSLDRDNYGYTF.

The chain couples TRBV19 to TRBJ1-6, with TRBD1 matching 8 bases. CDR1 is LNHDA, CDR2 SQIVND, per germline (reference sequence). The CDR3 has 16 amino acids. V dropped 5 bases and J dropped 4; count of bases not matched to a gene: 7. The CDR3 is CASSATGDLYNSPLHF. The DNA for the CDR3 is TGTGCCAGTAGTGCGACAGGGGACCTATATAATTCACCCCTCCACTTT.

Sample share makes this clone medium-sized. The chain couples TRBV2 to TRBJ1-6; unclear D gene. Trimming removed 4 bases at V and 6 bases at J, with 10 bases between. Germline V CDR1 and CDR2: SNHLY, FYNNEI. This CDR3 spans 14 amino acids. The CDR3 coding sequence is TGTGCCAGCAGTGGGCGCCAGCCTAATTCACCCCTCCACTTT. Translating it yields CASSGRQPNSPLHF.

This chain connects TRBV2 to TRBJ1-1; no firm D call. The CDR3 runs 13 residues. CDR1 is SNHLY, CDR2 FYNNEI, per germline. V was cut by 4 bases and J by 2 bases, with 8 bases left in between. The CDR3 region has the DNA TGTGCCAGCAGTGCCAGCAGAAACACTGAAGCTTTCTTT. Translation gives CASSASRNTEAFF. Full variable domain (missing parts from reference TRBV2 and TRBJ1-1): EPEVTQTPSHQVTQMGQEVILRCVPISNHLYFYWYRQILGQKVEFLVSFYNNEISEKSEIFDDQFSVERPDGSNFTLKIRSTKLEDSAMYFCASSASRNTEAFFGQGTRLTVV.

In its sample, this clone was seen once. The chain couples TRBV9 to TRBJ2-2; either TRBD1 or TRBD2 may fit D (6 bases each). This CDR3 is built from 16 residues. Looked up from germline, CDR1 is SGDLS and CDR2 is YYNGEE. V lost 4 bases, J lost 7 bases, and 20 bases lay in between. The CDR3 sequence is CASSLGLGGRFGELFF. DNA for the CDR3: TGTGCCAGCAGCCTCGGCCTGGGGGGCCGGTTCGGGGAGCTGTTTTTT. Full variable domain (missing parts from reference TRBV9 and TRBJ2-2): DSGVTQTPKHLITATGQRVTLRCSPRSGDLSVYWYQQSLDQGLQFLIQYYNGEERAKGNILERFSAQQFPDLHSELNLSSLELGDSALYFCASSLGLGGRFGELFFGEGSRLTVL.

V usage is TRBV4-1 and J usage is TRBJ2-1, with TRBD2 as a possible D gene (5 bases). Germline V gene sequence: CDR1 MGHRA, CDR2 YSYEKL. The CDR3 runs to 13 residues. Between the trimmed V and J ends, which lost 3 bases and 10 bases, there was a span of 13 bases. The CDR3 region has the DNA TGCGCCAGCAGCCAGGTTGGACTGGAAGAGCAGTTCTTC. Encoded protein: CASSQVGLEEQFF.

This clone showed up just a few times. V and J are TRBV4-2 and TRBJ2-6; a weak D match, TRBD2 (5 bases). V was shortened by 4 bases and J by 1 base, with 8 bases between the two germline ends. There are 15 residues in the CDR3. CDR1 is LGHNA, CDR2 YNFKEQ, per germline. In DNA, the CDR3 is TGTGCCAGCAGCCCTCGGGATTCTGGGGCCAACGTCCTGACTTTC. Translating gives CASSPRDSGANVLTF.

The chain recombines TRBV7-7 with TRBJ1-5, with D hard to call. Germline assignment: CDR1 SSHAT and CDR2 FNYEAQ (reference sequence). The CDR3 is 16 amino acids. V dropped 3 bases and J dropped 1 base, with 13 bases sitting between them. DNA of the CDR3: TGTGCCAGCAGCTTTAGATCCCCCCTAAGCAATCAGCCCCAGCATTTT. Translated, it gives CASSFRSPLSNQPQHF.

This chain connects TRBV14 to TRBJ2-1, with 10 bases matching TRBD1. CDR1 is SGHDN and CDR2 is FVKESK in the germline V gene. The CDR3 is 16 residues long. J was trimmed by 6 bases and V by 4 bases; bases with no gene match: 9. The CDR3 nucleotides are TGTGCCAGCAGCCGCCACAGACAGGGGGCAGGCAATGAGCAGTTCTTC. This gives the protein CASSRHRQGAGNEQFF.

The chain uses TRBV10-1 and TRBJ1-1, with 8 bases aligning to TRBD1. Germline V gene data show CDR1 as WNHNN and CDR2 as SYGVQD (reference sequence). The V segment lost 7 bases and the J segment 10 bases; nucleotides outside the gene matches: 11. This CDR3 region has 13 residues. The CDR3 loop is CASTESGQGRAFF. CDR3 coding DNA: TGCGCCAGCACCGAGTCCGGACAGGGTAGAGCTTTCTTT.